This T cell receptor beta chain was recorded in a study of blood T cells in healthy people across ages. Findings and caveats of the study: A strong correlation was seen between TCR beta diversity and naive T cell percentage. Age advanced and TCR beta diversity per million T cells fell, roughly linearly. It was not known whether donors were CMV positive (a possible confounder of expanded clonotype changes).

With a J-beta primer mix and a sample-barcoded 5' primer, a second PCR ran about 7 to 12 cycles. TCRdb reanalysed the 5' RACE reads using MiXCR and keeps one entry per CDR3 protein. This sample has over 1,500,000 distinct CDR3 sequences, with 30% to 40% found just once. As to this clonotype: As yet, its antigen is unknown.

The sequence came from a human donor in good health. The sample comprised blood.

The CDR3 is CASSRRDEYQETQYF. In nucleotides, the CDR3 is TGTGCCAGCAGCCGGAGAGACGAGTACCAAGAGACCCAGTACTTC. The chain carries TRBV7-9 and TRBJ2-5; D ambiguous. The CDR3 has 15 amino acids. Germline-derived CDR1 and CDR2 are SEHNR and FQNEAQ (reference sequence). Trimming took 5 bases from V and 0 from J, leaving 13 bases between them. Variable domain in full (rest from reference TRBV7-9 and TRBJ2-5): DTGVSQNPRHKITKRGQNVTFRCDPISEHNRLYWYRQTLGQGPEFLTYFQNEAQLEKSRLLSDRFSAERPKGSFSTLEIQRTEQGDSAMYLCASSRRDEYQETQYFGPGTRLLVL.